The entry below describes one T cell receptor beta chain. Data came from immunoSEQ multiplex PCR; TCRdb stores just in-frame clones and leaves some out. Among just under 150,000 clones listed, around 84% were seen once. The data were obtained in a study of T cell responses to AZD1222 COVID-19 vaccine. This CDR3 region has 14 residues. The trim removed 4 bases at V and 4 bases at J, leaving 6 bases unmatched. The V gene's germline CDR1 is KGHSH and CDR2 LQKENI. The chain has TRBV18 and TRBJ1-1; TRBD1 matches at 7 bases. This sequence originates from an adult who received the AZD1222 COVID-19 vaccine. The source was peripheral blood, collected 28 days after the second AZD1222 dose. The CDR3 bases are TGTGCCAGCTCACAGGGGGCGGAAATCACTGAAGCTTTCTTT. This sequence encodes CASSQGAEITEAFF.